This TCR beta chain was identified during a study of blood T cells in healthy people across ages. Whole-study findings and limits: Possibly confounding the expanded clonotype changes was the fact that donor CMV status was unknown.

For the second PCR, which ran for about 6 to 11 cycles, a sample-barcoded 5' primer and a J-beta primer mix were used. TCRdb analysed the 5' RACE reads with MiXCR anew, one entry per CDR3 protein. The table includes 650,000 to 1,000,000 distinct CDR3 sequences, roughly 34% detected once. Worth noting for this clonotype: What it binds is unknown.

Trimming pared 6 bases from V and 4 bases from J, leaving 18 bases between. CDR1 is SNHLY and CDR2 is FYNNEI in the germline V gene. CDR3 length: 15 amino acids. Material for sequencing was blood. The TCR comes from a man between 18 and 35 years old in good health. The V call is TRBV2, the J call TRBJ1-2; a possible D gene is TRBD1 (6 bases). Written as DNA, the CDR3 is TGTGCCAGCAGACTGACCCGGGACAAGAGCTATGGCTACACCTTC. It yields the protein CASRLTRDKSYGYTF.